This T cell receptor beta chain was identified during a study of T-cell memory formation after mild COVID-19. Findings of the study overall: The appearance of some responding clones in pre-infection memory suggested that cross-reactive memory joined. Clones shrinking between day 15 and 85 showed a balanced CD4/CD8 split, and those that grew later tilted toward CD4+.

CDR1 LGHNA and CDR2 YSLEER come from the germline V gene. The V end lost 0 bases, the J end lost 8 bases, and 17 bases lay between the germline ends. The CDR3 length is 16 residues. Note on this clonotype: Its antigen remains unidentified.

Amplification by 5'RACE using constant-segment primers produced TCR alpha and TCR beta cDNA libraries that carried sample barcodes and UMIs. TCRdb ran MiXCR on the 5' RACE reads and lists one entry per CDR3 protein. The sample shows a few hundred thousand distinct CDR3 sequences, about 16% of them seen only once. The chain carries TRBV4-3 and TRBJ2-1; D possibly corresponds to TRBD1 (5 bases). This receptor was obtained from a young man who had mild COVID-19 (a few samples of this study predate the infection). Cell type and time point are not known. The sequencing sample was made of PBMCs or a T cell subset sorted from them (not recorded which). The CDR3 nucleotides read TGCGCCAGCAGCCAAGAACCTTTGGGGCGTCGGCATGAGCAGTTCTTC. Amino acid sequence: CASSQEPLGRRHEQFF.